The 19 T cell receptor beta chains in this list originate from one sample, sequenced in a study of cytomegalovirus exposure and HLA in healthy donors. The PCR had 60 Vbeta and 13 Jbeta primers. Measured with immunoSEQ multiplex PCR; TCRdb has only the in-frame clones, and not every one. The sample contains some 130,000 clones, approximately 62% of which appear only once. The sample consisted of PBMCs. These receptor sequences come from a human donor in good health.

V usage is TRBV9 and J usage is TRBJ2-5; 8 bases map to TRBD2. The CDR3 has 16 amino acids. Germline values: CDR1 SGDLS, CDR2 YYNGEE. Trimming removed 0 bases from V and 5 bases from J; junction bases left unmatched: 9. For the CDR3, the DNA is TGTGCCAGCAGCGTAGCGGGAGGGGCAGGGTTGGAGACCCAGTACTTC. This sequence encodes CASSVAGGAGLETQYF. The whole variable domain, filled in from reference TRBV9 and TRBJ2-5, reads DSGVTQTPKHLITATGQRVTLRCSPRSGDLSVYWYQQSLDQGLQFLIQYYNGEERAKGNILERFSAQQFPDLHSELNLSSLELGDSALYFCASSVAGGAGLETQYFGPGTRLLVL.

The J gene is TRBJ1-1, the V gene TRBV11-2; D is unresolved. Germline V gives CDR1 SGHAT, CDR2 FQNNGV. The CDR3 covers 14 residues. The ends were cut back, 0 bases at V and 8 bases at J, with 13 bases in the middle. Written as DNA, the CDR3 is TGTGCCAGCAGCTTAGATGTGGCAGTACCAGAAGCTTTCTTT. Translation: CASSLDVAVPEAFF.

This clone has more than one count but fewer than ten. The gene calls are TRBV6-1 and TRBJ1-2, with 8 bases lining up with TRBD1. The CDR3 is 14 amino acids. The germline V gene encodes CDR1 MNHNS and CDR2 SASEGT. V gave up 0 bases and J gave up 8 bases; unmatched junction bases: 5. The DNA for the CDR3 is TGTGCCAGCAGTGAAGCGCAGGGGGCGGTAGGCTACACCTTC. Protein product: CASSEAQGAVGYTF.

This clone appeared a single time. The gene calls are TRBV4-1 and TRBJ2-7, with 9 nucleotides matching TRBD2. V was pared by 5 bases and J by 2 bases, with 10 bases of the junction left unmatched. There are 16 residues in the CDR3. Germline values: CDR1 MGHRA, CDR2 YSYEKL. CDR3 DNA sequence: TGCGCCAGCAGCGAAATGGCTAGCGGGGCTACCTACGAGCAGTACTTC. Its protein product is CASSEMASGATYEQYF.

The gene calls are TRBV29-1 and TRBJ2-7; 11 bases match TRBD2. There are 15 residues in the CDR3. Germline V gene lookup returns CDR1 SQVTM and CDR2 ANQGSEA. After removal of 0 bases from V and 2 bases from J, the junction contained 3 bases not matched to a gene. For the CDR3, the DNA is TGCAGCGTTGAAGATACGACTAGCGGGACCTACGAGCAGTACTTC. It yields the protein CSVEDTTSGTYEQYF.

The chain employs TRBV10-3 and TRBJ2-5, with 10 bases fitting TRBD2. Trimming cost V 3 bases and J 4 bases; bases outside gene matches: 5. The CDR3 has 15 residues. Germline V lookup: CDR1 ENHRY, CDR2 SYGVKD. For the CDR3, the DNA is TGTGCCATCAGTGACGGAGCGGGAGGGCCAGAGACCCAGTACTTC. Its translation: CAISDGAGGPETQYF.

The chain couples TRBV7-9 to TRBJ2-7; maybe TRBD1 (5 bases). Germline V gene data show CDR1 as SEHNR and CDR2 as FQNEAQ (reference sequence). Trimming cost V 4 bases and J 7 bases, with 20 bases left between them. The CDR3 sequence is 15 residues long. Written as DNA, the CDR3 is TGTGCCAGCAGCTGGCAGGGAATTGGATCGGCTGAGCAGTACTTC. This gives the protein CASSWQGIGSAEQYF.

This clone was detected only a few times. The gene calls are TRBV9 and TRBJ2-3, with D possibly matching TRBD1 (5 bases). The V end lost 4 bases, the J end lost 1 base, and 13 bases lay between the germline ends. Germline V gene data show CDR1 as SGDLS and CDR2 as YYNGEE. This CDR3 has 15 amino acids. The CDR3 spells CASSPQDLGTDTQYF. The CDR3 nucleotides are TGTGCCAGCAGCCCACAGGATCTTGGCACAGATACGCAGTATTTT.

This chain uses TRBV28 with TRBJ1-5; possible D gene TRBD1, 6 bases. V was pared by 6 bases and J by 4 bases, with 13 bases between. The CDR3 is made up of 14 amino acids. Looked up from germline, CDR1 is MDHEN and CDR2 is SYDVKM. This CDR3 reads CASRTGQWNQPQHF. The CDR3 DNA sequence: TGTGCCAGCAGGACCGGACAGTGGAATCAGCCCCAGCATTTT. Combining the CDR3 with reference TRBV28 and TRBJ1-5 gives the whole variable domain DVKVTQSSRYLVKRTGEKVFLECVQDMDHENMFWYRQDPGLGLRLIYFSYDVKMKEKGDIPEGYSVSREKKERFSLILESASTNQTSMYLCASRTGQWNQPQHFGDGTRLSIL.

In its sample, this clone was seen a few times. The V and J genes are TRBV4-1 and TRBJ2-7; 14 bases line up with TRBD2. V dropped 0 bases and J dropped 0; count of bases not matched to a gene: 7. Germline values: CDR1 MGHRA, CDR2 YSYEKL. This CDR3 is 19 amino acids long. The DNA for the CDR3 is TGCGCCAGCAGCCAAGAGCTGGGGACTAGCGGGAGAAACTCCTACGAGCAGTACTTC. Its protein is CASSQELGTSGRNSYEQYF.

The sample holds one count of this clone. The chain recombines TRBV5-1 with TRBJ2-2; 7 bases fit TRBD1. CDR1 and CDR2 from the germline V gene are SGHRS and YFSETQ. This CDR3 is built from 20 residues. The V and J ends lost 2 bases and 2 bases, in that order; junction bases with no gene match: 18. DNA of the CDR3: TGCGCCAGCAGCTTCTTCCCCGCGGATAGAGACAGGGTTAACACCGGGGAGCTGTTTTTT. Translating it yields CASSFFPADRDRVNTGELFF.

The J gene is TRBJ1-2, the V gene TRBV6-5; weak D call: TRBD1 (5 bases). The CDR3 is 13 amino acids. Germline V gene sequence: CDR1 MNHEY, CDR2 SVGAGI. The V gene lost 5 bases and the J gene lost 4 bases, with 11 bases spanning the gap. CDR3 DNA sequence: TGTGCCAGCAGTGATGCAGGGTCCTATGGCTACACCTTC. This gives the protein CASSDAGSYGYTF.

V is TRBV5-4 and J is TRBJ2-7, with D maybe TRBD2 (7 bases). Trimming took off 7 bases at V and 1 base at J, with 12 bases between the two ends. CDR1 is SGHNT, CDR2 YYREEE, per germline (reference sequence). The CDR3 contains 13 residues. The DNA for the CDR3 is TGTGCCAGCTCGGGGGGCCCTTCCTACGAGCAGTACTTC. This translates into CASSGGPSYEQYF. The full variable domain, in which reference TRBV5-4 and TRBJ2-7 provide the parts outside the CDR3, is ETGVTQSPTHLIKTRGQQVTLRCSSQSGHNTVSWYQQALGQGPQFIFQYYREEENGRGNFPPRFSGLQFPNYSSELNVNALELDDSALYLCASSGGPSYEQYFGPGTRLTVT.

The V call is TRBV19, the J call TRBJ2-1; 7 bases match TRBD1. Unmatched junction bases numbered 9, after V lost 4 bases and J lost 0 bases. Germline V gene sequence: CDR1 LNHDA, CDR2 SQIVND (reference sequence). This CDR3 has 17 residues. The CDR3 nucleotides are TGTGCCAGTAGTAGGGGGTACAGGGGACACTCCTACAATGAGCAGTTCTTC. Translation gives CASSRGYRGHSYNEQFF.

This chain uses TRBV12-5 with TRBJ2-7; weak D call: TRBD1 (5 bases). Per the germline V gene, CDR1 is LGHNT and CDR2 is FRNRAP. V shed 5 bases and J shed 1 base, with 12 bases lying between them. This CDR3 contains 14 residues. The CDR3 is CASGLRQSSYEQYF. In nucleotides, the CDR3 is TGTGCTAGTGGTCTCCGACAGTCGTCCTACGAGCAGTACTTC.

The CDR3: CATQRLAGGPQGSEQFF. The DNA for the CDR3 is TGTGCCACCCAGAGGCTAGCGGGAGGACCCCAGGGATCGGAGCAGTTCTTC. The chain is built from TRBV19 and TRBJ2-1, with 11 positions matching TRBD2. The CDR3 consists of 17 residues. Germline-derived CDR1 and CDR2 are LNHDA and SQIVND (reference sequence). Trimming cost V 10 bases and J 10 bases; bases outside gene matches: 21.

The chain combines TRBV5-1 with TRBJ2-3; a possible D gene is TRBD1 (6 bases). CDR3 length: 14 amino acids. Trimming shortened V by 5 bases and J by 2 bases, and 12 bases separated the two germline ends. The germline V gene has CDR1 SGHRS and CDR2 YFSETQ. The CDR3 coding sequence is TGCGCCAGCAGGGGGGCAGGGACCACAGATACGCAGTATTTT. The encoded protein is CASRGAGTTDTQYF. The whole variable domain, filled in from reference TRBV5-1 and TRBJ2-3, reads KAGVTQTPRYLIKTRGQQVTLSCSPISGHRSVSWYQQTPGQGLQFLFEYFSETQRNKGNFPGRFSGRQFSNSRSEMNVSTLELGDSALYLCASRGAGTTDTQYFGPGTRLTVL.

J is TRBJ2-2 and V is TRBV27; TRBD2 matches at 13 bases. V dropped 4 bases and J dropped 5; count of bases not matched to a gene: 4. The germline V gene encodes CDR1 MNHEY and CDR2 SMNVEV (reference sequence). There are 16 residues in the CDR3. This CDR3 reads CASSWGTSGTTGELFF. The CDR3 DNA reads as TGTGCCAGCAGTTGGGGGACTAGCGGGACAACCGGGGAGCTGTTTTTT.

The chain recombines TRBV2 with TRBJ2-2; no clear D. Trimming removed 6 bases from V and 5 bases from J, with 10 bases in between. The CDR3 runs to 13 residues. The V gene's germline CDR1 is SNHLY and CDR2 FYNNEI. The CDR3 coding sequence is TGTGCCAGCAGGCCAAGAGGAACCGGGGAGCTGTTTTTT. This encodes CASRPRGTGELFF.